The clone carrying this T cell receptor beta chain was picked up one time. Its antigen is unknown. CD4+CD8-CD45RO-CD45RA+ cells were naive CD4+; CD8+CD4-CD45RA+CD27bright cells were naive CD8+. The sample is drawn from a study of healthy donors' naive CD4 and CD8 T cells. Across the whole study: Donors came from three age groups: 20-25, 40-50 and 60-70 years. General study results and limits: Chains were not paired, since alpha and beta were sequenced in bulk. The study did not address homeostatic proliferation effects in naive T cells.

Starting from about 0.55 ug of total RNA, TCR libraries were made with linear amplification. TCRdb fed the reads into MiXCR, producing one record per CDR3 protein. The sample contains roughly 200,000 distinct CDR3 sequences, 65% to 75% of which appear only once. The germline V gene encodes CDR1 SQVTM and CDR2 ANQGSEA. Trimming took 8 bases from V and 4 from J, leaving 18 bases between them. The length of the CDR3 is 14 residues. The material sequenced was naive CD4+ and CD8+ T cells sorted from blood, pooled from several donors. The chain has TRBV29-1 and TRBJ2-1; D might be TRBD2 (6 bases). The source of this sequence is a pool of human donors in good health; the sample pools cells from several healthy donors. The CDR3 region has the DNA TGCAGCCCTTTTGGCGGGGACTTATACAATGAGCAGTTCTTC. Its protein is CSPFGGDLYNEQFF.